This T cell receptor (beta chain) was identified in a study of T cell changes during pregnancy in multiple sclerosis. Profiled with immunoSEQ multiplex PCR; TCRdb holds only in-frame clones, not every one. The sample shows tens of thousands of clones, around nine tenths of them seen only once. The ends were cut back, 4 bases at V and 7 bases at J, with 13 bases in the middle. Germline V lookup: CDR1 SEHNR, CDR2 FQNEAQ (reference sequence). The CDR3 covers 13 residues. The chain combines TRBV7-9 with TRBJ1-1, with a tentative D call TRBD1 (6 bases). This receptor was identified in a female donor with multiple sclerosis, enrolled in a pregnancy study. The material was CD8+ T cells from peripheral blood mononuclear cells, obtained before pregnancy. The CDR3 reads CASSSGQRDEAFF. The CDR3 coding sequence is TGTGCCAGCAGCTCCGGACAGCGCGATGAAGCTTTCTTT.